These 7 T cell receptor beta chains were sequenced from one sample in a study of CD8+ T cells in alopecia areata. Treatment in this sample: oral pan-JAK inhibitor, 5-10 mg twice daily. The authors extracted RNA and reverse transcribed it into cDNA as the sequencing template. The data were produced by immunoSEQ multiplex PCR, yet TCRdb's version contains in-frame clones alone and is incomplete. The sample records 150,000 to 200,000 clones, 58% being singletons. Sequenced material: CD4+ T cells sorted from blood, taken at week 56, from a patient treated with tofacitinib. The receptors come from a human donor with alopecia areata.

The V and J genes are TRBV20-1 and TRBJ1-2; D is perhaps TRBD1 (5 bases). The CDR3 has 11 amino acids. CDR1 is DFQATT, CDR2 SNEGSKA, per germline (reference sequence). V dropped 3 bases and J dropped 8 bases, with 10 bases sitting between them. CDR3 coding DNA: TGCAGTGCTAGGCTACCAGGGGGCTACACCTTC. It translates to CSARLPGGYTF.

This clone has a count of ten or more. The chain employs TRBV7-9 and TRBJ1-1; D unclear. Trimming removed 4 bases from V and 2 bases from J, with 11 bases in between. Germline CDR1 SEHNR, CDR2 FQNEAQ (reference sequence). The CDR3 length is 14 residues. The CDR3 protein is CASSSVERNTEAFF. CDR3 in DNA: TGTGCCAGCAGCTCCGTCGAGAGAAACACTGAAGCTTTCTTT. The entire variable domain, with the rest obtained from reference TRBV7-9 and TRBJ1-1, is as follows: DTGVSQNPRHKITKRGQNVTFRCDPISEHNRLYWYRQTLGQGPEFLTYFQNEAQLEKSRLLSDRFSAERPKGSFSTLEIQRTEQGDSAMYLCASSSVERNTEAFFGQGTRLTVV.

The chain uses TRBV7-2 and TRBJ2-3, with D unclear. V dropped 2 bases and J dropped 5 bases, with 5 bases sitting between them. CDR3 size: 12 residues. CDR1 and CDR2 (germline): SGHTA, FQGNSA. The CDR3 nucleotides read TGTGCCAGCAGCTTAAGGCGAGATACGCAGTATTTT. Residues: CASSLRRDTQYF. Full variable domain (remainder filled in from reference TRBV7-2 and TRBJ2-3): GAGVSQSPSNKVTEKGKDVELRCDPISGHTALYWYRQSLGQGLEFLIYFQGNSAPDKSGLPSDRFSAERTGGSVSTLTIQRTQQEDSAVYLCASSLRRDTQYFGPGTRLTVL.

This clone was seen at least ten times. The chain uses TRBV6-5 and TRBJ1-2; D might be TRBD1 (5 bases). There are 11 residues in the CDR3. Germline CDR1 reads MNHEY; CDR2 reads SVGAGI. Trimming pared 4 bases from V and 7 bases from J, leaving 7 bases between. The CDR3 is CASSWGRGYTF. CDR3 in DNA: TGTGCCAGCAGTTGGGGCCGTGGCTACACCTTC.

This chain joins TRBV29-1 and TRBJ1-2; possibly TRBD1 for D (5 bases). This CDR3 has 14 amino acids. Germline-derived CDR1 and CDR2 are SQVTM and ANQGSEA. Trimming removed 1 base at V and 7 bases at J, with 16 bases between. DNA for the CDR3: TGCAGCGTTGAAGGAGAGGGACGGGAACTTGGCTACACCTTC. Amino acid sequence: CSVEGEGRELGYTF.

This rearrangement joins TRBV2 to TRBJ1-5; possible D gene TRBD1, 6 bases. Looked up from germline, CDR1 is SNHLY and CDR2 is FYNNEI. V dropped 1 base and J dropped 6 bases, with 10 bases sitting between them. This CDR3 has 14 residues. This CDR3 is CASSEEAGAQPQHF. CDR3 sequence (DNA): TGTGCCAGCAGTGAAGAGGCAGGGGCTCAGCCCCAGCATTTT.

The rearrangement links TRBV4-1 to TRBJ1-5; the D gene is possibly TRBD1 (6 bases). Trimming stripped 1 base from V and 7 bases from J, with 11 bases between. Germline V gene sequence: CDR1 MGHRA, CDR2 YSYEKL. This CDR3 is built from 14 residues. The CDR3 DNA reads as TGCGCCAGCAGCCAAGGGACAGCCGGCCAGCCCCAGCATTTT. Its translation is CASSQGTAGQPQHF.